Presented here are 4 T cell receptor beta chains from one specimen sequenced in a study of blood T cell repertoires in COVID-19. Generated by immunoSEQ multiplex PCR, the TCRdb table keeps only in-frame clones and is missing some. This sample has some 390,000 clones, with 87% found just once. Sequencing used peripheral blood. Receptor source: a woman in her sixties or seventies with COVID-19, enrolled during active disease.

This chain links TRBV19 with TRBJ1-2; the D gene is possibly TRBD1 (5 bases). The germline V gene has CDR1 LNHDA and CDR2 SQIVND (reference sequence). Trimming shortened V by 9 bases and J by 3 bases, and 14 bases separated the two germline ends. The CDR3 has 13 amino acids. The CDR3 DNA follows: TGTGCCAGCTTCGACAGAGCCTACTATGGCTACACCTTC. Encoded protein: CASFDRAYYGYTF. Full variable domain (rest looked up from reference TRBV19 and TRBJ1-2): DGGITQSPKYLFRKEGQNVTLSCEQNLNHDAMYWYRQDPGQGLRLIYYSQIVNDFQKGDIAEGYSVSREKKESFPLTVTSAQKNPTAFYLCASFDRAYYGYTFGSGTRLTVV.

This chain links TRBV28 with TRBJ1-5; no reliable D call. Germline assignment: CDR1 MDHEN and CDR2 SYDVKM. The CDR3 is 14 amino acids. Trimming removed 6 bases at V and 9 bases at J, with 18 bases between. The CDR3 region is CASSLRIGRPPQHF. In DNA form, the CDR3 reads TGTGCCAGCAGCCTGCGGATAGGTCGCCCGCCCCAGCATTTT.

This chain connects TRBV5-6 to TRBJ2-7, with D perhaps matching TRBD1 (6 bases). The CDR3 is 15 amino acids. With 1 base removed from V and 3 bases from J, the gap between germline ends came to 14 bases. Germline values: CDR1 SGHDT, CDR2 YYEEEE. The CDR3: CASSLRGGSIYEQYF. In DNA form, the CDR3 reads TGTGCCAGCAGCTTGAGAGGGGGATCAATCTACGAGCAGTACTTC. Full variable domain (outside the CDR3, taken from reference TRBV5-6 and TRBJ2-7): DAGVTQSPTHLIKTRGQQVTLRCSPKSGHDTVSWYQQALGQGPQFIFQYYEEEERQRGNFPDRFSGHQFPNYSSELNVNALLLGDSALYLCASSLRGGSIYEQYFGPGTRLTVT.

The chain couples TRBV4-1 to TRBJ2-1, with TRBD2 matching over 8 bases. V lost 1 base and J lost 7; bases outside the gene matches: 9. The CDR3 totals 16 residues. CDR1 is MGHRA, CDR2 YSYEKL, per germline. DNA for the CDR3: TGCGCCAGCAGCCAAGTCGGGACTAGTGGGATGAATGAGCAGTTCTTC. It yields the protein CASSQVGTSGMNEQFF.